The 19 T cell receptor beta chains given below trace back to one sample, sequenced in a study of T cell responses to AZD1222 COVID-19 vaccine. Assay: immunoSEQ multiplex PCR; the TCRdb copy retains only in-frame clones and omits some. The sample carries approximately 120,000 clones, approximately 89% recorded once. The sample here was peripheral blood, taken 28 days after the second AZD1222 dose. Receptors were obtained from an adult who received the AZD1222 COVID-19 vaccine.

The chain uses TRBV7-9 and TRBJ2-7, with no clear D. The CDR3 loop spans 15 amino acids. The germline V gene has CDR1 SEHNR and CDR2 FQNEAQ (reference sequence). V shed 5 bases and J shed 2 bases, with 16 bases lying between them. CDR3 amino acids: CASSRAAIKAYEQYF. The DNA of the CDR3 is TGTGCCAGCAGCCGGGCAGCGATTAAGGCCTACGAGCAGTACTTC.

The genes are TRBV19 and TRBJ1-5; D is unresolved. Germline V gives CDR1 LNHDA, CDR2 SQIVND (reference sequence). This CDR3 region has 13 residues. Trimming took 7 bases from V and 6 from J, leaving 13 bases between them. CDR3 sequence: CASIDVMGQPQHF. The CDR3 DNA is TGTGCCAGTATTGACGTCATGGGTCAGCCCCAGCATTTT. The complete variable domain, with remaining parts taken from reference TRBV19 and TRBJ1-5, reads DGGITQSPKYLFRKEGQNVTLSCEQNLNHDAMYWYRQDPGQGLRLIYYSQIVNDFQKGDIAEGYSVSREKKESFPLTVTSAQKNPTAFYLCASIDVMGQPQHFGDGTRLSIL.

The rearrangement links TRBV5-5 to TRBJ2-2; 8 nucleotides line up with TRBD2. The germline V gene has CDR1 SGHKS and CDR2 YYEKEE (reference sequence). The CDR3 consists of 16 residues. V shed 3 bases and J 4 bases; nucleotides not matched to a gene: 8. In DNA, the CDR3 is TGTGCCAGCAGCTCCACGGGACTAGGAGGCACCGGGGAGCTGTTTTTT. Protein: CASSSTGLGGTGELFF.

CDR3 sequence (DNA): TGTGCCTGGGGAACAGGGGCGCTTTTCAGCACAGATACGCAGTATTTT. This sequence encodes CAWGTGALFSTDTQYF. This chain uses TRBV30 with TRBJ2-3; TRBD1 matches at 7 bases. V shed 5 bases and J 0 bases; nucleotides not matched to a gene: 11. This CDR3 is 16 amino acids long. From germline, CDR1 is GTSNPN and CDR2 SVGIG (reference sequence). Variable domain in full (rest from reference TRBV30 and TRBJ2-3): SQTIHQWPATLVQPVGSPLSLECTVEGTSNPNLYWYRQAAGRGLQLLFYSVGIGQISSEVPQNLSASRPQDRQFILSSKKLLLSDSGFYLCAWGTGALFSTDTQYFGPGTRLTVL.

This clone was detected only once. DNA of the CDR3: TGTGCCAGCAGAATGGGGGCAAGGACTGGGAATGAGCAGTTCTTC. Its translation is CASRMGARTGNEQFF. The gene calls are TRBV7-8 and TRBJ2-1; weak D call: TRBD1 (6 bases). V lost 6 bases, J lost 7 bases, and 19 bases lay in between. Germline-derived CDR1 and CDR2 are SGHVS and FQNEAQ. The CDR3 sequence is 15 residues long.

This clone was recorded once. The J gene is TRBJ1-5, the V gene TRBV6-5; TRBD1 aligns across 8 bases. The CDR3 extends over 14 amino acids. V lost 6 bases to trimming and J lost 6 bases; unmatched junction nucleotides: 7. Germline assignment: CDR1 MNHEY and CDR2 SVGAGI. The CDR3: CASRVDRVVQPQHF. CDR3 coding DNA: TGTGCCAGCAGGGTGGACAGGGTGGTTCAGCCCCAGCATTTT.

The CDR3 nucleotides read TGTGCCAGTAATAAGGGGATGGGCGAGCAGTACTTC. This sequence encodes CASNKGMGEQYF. The chain employs TRBV19 and TRBJ2-7; D perhaps matches TRBD1 (5 bases). V was trimmed by 7 bases and J by 6 bases, leaving 13 bases between them. This CDR3 is built from 12 residues. Looked up from germline, CDR1 is LNHDA and CDR2 is SQIVND (reference sequence).

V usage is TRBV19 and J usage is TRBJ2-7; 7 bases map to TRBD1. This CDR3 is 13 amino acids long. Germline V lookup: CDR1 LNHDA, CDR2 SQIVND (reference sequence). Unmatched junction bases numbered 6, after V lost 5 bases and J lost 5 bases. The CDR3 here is CASSARQGNEQYF. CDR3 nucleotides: TGTGCCAGTAGTGCTAGACAGGGAAACGAGCAGTACTTC.

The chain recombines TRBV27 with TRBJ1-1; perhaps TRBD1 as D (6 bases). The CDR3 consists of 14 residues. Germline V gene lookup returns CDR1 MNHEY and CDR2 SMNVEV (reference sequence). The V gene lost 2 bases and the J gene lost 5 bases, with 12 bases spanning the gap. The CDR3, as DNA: TGTGCCAGCAGTTTAAGTGGAGGGGGGACTGAAGCTTTCTTT. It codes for CASSLSGGGTEAFF.

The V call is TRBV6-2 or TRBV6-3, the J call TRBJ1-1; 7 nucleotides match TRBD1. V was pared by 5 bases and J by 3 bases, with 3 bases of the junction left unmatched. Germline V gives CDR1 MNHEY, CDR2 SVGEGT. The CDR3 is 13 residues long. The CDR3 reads CASSQGEYTEAFF. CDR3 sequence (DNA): TGTGCCAGCAGTCAGGGGGAGTACACTGAAGCTTTCTTT.

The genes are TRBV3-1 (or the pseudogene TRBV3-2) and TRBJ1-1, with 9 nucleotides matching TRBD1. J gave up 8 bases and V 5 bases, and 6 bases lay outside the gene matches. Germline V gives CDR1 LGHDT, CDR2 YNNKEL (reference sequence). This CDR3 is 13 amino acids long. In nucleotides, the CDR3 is TGTGCCAGCAGCGGGTGGACAGGGGCCGAAGCTTTCTTT. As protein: CASSGWTGAEAFF.

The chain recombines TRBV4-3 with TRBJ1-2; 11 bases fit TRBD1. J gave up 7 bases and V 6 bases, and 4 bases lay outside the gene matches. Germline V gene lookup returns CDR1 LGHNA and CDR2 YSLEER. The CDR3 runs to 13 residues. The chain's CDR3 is CASSRTGGGGYTF. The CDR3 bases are TGCGCCAGCAGTAGGACAGGGGGCGGTGGCTACACCTTC.

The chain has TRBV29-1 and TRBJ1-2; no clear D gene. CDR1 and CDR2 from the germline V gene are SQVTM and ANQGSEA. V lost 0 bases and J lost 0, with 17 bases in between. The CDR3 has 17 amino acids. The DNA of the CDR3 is TGCAGCGTTGAAGATCGGGCTTCAGGTTTCTCTAACTATGGCTACACCTTC. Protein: CSVEDRASGFSNYGYTF.

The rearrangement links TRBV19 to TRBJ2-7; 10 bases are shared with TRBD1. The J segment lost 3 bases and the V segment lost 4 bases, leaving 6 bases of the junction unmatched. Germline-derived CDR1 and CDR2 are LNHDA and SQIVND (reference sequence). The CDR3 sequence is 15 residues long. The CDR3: CASSTPGTGDYEQYF. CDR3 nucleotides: TGTGCCAGTAGTACGCCCGGGACAGGGGACTACGAGCAGTACTTC.

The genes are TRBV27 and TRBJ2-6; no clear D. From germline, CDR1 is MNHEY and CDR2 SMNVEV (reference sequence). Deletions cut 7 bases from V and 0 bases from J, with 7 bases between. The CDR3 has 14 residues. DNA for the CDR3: TGTGCCAGCAACGAGTTCTCTGGGGCCAACGTCCTGACTTTC. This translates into CASNEFSGANVLTF.

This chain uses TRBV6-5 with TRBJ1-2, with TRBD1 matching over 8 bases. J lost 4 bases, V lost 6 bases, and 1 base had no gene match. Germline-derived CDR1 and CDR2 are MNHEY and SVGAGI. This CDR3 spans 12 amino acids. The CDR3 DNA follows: TGTGCCAGCAGCGGGACAGGCTATGGCTACACCTTC. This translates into CASSGTGYGYTF.

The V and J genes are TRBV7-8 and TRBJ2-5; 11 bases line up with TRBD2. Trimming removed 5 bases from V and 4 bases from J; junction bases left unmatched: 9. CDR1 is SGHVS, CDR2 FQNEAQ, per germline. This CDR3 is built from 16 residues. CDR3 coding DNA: TGTGCCAGCAGCCTACCGACTAGCGGGATCCCAGAGACCCAGTACTTC. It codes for CASSLPTSGIPETQYF.

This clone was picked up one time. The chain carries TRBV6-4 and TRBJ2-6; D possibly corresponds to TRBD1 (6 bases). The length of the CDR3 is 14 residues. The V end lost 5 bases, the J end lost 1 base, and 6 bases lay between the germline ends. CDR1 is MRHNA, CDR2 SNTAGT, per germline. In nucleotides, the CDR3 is TGTGCCAGCAGTACAGGGTCTGGGGCCAACGTCCTGACTTTC. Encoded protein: CASSTGSGANVLTF.

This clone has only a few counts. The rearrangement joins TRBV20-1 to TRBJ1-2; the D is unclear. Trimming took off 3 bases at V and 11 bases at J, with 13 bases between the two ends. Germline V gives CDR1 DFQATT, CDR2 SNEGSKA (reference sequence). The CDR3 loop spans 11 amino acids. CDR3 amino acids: CSARSQLAYTF. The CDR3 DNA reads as TGCAGTGCTAGGAGCCAGTTAGCTTACACCTTC.